The 26 T cell receptor beta chains below were found in one sample sequenced in a study of T cell repertoires in cytomegalovirus infection. In TCRdb, the reads were re-called with MiXCR into one record per CDR3 protein. There are some 560,000 distinct CDR3 sequences in the sample; just under 40% occur only once, and 48% lies in the top ten. Their antigens are not known. The material sequenced was cultured PBMCs, taken from culture after CMV antigen stimulation. All receptors come from a human donor in good health (CMV status not recorded). Some clones in this sample may be carry-over from other donors' samples.

At least ten counts were recorded for this clonotype. The chain joins TRBV19 to TRBJ2-5; perhaps TRBD2 as D (6 bases). Germline V lookup: CDR1 LNHDA, CDR2 SQIVND (reference sequence). This CDR3 spans 11 amino acids. The V end lost 9 bases, the J end lost 2 bases, and 7 bases lay between the germline ends. CDR3 bases: TGTGCCAGCAGCGGGCAAGAGACCCAGTACTTC. Its translation: CASSGQETQYF.

This chain links TRBV25-1 with TRBJ1-4; possibly TRBD1 for D (5 bases). The CDR3 is made up of 15 amino acids. V gave up 3 bases and J gave up 5 bases, with 13 bases separating them. CDR1 and CDR2 (germline): MGHDK, SYGVNS. CDR3 protein: CASSEAAGPNEKLFF. The CDR3 region has the DNA TGTGCCAGCAGTGAGGCAGCGGGACCGAATGAAAAACTGTTTTTT.

This clonotype was seen only a few times. The chain combines TRBV5-1 with TRBJ2-3, with 10 bases fitting TRBD2. V shed 4 bases, J shed 1 base, and the junction held 6 bases outside the gene matches. From germline, CDR1 is SGHRS and CDR2 YFSETQ. The CDR3 runs 16 residues. The CDR3 spells CASSLDGLAGTDTQYF. CDR3 nucleotide sequence: TGCGCCAGCAGCCTCGATGGACTAGCGGGCACAGATACGCAGTATTTT.

This chain joins TRBV19 and TRBJ1-2; 8 bases agree with TRBD1. CDR1 is LNHDA, CDR2 SQIVND, per germline (reference sequence). This CDR3 has 15 residues. With V trimmed by 6 bases and J by 3 bases, 9 bases remained unmatched. The CDR3 sequence is CASSATGEADYGYTF. As DNA, the CDR3 is TGTGCCAGTAGCGCGACAGGGGAGGCGGACTATGGCTACACCTTC. Full variable domain (remainder filled in from reference TRBV19 and TRBJ1-2): DGGITQSPKYLFRKEGQNVTLSCEQNLNHDAMYWYRQDPGQGLRLIYYSQIVNDFQKGDIAEGYSVSREKKESFPLTVTSAQKNPTAFYLCASSATGEADYGYTFGSGTRLTVV.

The V call is TRBV3-1, the J call TRBJ2-5; 9 positions agree with TRBD1. Germline lookup yields CDR1 LGHDT and CDR2 YNNKEL (reference sequence). The CDR3 is made up of 21 amino acids. Trimming took 0 bases from V and 5 from J; bases not matched to a gene: 22. This chain's CDR3 is CASSQDFWGRDRASELETQYF. CDR3 DNA sequence: TGTGCCAGCAGCCAAGATTTTTGGGGACGGGACAGGGCTTCTGAATTGGAGACCCAGTACTTC.

This clonotype has a handful of counts. The chain combines TRBV12-3 or TRBV12-4 with TRBJ1-1, with D unclear. Trimming removed 3 bases from V and 9 bases from J, with 8 bases in between. This CDR3 is 11 amino acids long. Here the CDR3 reads CASSFGSQAFF. CDR3 nucleotides: TGTGCCAGCAGTTTCGGCAGTCAAGCTTTCTTT.

V usage is TRBV7-2 and J usage is TRBJ1-5; D is unclear. Between the trimmed V and J ends, which lost 5 bases and 0 bases, there was a span of 11 bases. The CDR3 totals 15 residues. Germline V gives CDR1 SGHTA, CDR2 FQGNSA. In nucleotides, the CDR3 is TGTGCCAGCAGCCCGGACGGCTATAGCAATCAGCCCCAGCATTTT. The encoded protein is CASSPDGYSNQPQHF.

V and J are TRBV29-1 and TRBJ1-1, with 7 bases that match TRBD1. This CDR3 spans 13 amino acids. CDR1 and CDR2 from the germline V gene are SQVTM and ANQGSEA. Trimming removed 7 bases from V and 1 base from J; junction bases left unmatched: 6. CDR3 sequence (DNA): TGCAGCGCCTCGACAGGGAAGAACACTGAAGCTTTCTTT. The encoded protein is CSASTGKNTEAFF.

This clonotype was detected only a few times. The genes are TRBV2 and TRBJ2-1; 8 bases are shared with TRBD2. Germline CDR1 SNHLY, CDR2 FYNNEI. V gave up 4 bases and J gave up 6 bases; unmatched junction bases: 5. The CDR3 extends over 14 amino acids. The DNA of the CDR3 is TGTGCCAGCAGTGCCGGGAGGGCCGGCAATGAGCAGTTCTTC. Protein: CASSAGRAGNEQFF.

In this sample, this clonotype turned up many times. The J gene is TRBJ1-6, the V gene TRBV7-2, with 9 bases matching TRBD1. CDR3 length: 16 residues. J gave up 1 base and V 6 bases, and 4 bases lay outside the gene matches. Germline V gives CDR1 SGHTA, CDR2 FQGNSA. The chain's CDR3 is CASRSTGGSYNSPLHF. CDR3 in DNA: TGTGCCAGCAGGTCGACAGGGGGGTCCTATAATTCACCCCTCCACTTT.

V usage is TRBV7-2 and J usage is TRBJ2-1; D may be TRBD2 (5 bases). The CDR3 is 18 residues long. Germline V gives CDR1 SGHTA, CDR2 FQGNSA. V lost 0 bases and J lost 10, with 25 bases in between. DNA of the CDR3: TGTGCCAGCAGCTTAGCTAGCTCGTCCGGACTTCCTATTGGGGAGCAGTTCTTC. Residues: CASSLASSSGLPIGEQFF.

V gene TRBV6-5 combines with J gene TRBJ2-2, with D unresolved. The CDR3 totals 13 residues. Germline V lookup: CDR1 MNHEY, CDR2 SVGAGI. Trimming took off 8 bases at V and 6 bases at J, with 13 bases between the two ends. The CDR3 DNA follows: TGTGCCAGCCGTAGGGCGATCGCCGGGGAGCTGTTTTTT. This gives the protein CASRRAIAGELFF.

This clonotype was picked up a small number of times. The chain uses TRBV6-2 or TRBV6-3 and TRBJ1-1, with D tentatively TRBD1 (6 bases). Germline V gene lookup returns CDR1 MNHEY and CDR2 SVGEGT. The germline V and J ends were trimmed by 6 bases and 0 bases, with 23 bases remaining between them. The CDR3 sequence is 18 residues long. CDR3 protein: CASSNGRVSGGMNTEAFF. The DNA for the CDR3 is TGTGCCAGCAGCAACGGCAGAGTGAGCGGGGGCATGAACACTGAAGCTTTCTTT.

The chain recombines TRBV6-1 with TRBJ2-3; D is perhaps TRBD1 or TRBD2 (5 bases each). The CDR3 has 19 residues. Per germline, CDR1 MNHNS and CDR2 SASEGT. V was trimmed by 2 bases and J by 10 bases, leaving 31 bases between them. CDR3 bases: TGTGCCAGCAGTGAAAGGGAGAGATATCTAACAGGCCCGTGGGTGGCGCAGTATTTT. It encodes CASSERERYLTGPWVAQYF.

This clonotype was seen ten or more times. The chain joins TRBV7-2 to TRBJ2-7; TRBD2 matches 14 bases. There are 13 residues in the CDR3. V was clipped by 5 bases and J by 13 bases; unmatched bases: 7. In germline, CDR1 is SGHTA, CDR2 FQGNSA. The DNA for the CDR3 is TGTGCCAGCAGCACCGGGACTAGCGGGGGATACTACTTC. Encoded protein: CASSTGTSGGYYF.

The sample holds a few counts of this clonotype. The chain couples TRBV5-6 to TRBJ2-7; 8 bases agree with TRBD2. V shed 2 bases, J shed 3 bases, and the junction held 13 bases outside the gene matches. The CDR3 has 17 amino acids. Germline V lookup: CDR1 SGHDT, CDR2 YYEEEE. The CDR3 spells CASSLAPSGGGHYEQYF. As DNA, the CDR3 is TGTGCCAGCAGCTTAGCCCCCTCGGGCGGGGGGCACTACGAGCAGTACTTC.

This clonotype was counted a few times. This rearrangement joins TRBV7-8 to TRBJ2-6; TRBD1 is a possible D gene (6 bases). The CDR3 is 17 residues long. Trimming left V 1 base short and J 0 bases short, with 10 bases between. Germline V gives CDR1 SGHVS, CDR2 FQNEAQ. The CDR3 sequence: CASSLGRGHSGANVLTF. DNA for the CDR3: TGTGCCAGCAGCTTAGGCAGGGGCCACTCTGGGGCCAACGTCCTGACTTTC.

The chain employs TRBV5-4 and TRBJ1-1, with a possible D match to TRBD1 (5 bases). CDR1 is SGHNT and CDR2 is YYREEE in the germline V gene (reference sequence). V was cut by 4 bases and J by 4 bases, with 17 bases left in between. This CDR3 is built from 15 residues. Written as DNA, the CDR3 is TGTGCCAGCAGCCCGGCACGGGGCCCGGCCACTGAAGCTTTCTTT. Translation: CASSPARGPATEAFF.

The chain uses TRBV11-2 and TRBJ2-3; 14 bases line up with TRBD2. The CDR3 loop spans 15 amino acids. Germline V gene lookup returns CDR1 SGHAT and CDR2 FQNNGV. Trimming took 5 bases from V and 4 from J; bases not matched to a gene: 2. CDR3 DNA sequence: TGTGCCAGCAGCGTGACTAGCGGGAGGGCAGATACGCAGTATTTT. It specifies CASSVTSGRADTQYF.

This clonotype showed up just a few times. CDR3 nucleotides: TGCGCCAGCAGCCAAGGCGGACAGGGATTCACTGAAGCTTTCTTT. It is translated as CASSQGGQGFTEAFF. V and J are TRBV4-1 and TRBJ1-1, with 8 bases fitting TRBD1. CDR1 is MGHRA and CDR2 is YSYEKL in the germline V gene. V was pared by 1 base and J by 4 bases, with 5 bases of the junction left unmatched. This CDR3 is 15 amino acids long.

The chain has TRBV29-1 and TRBJ1-4, with unresolved D. The CDR3 runs to 11 residues. Per the germline V gene, CDR1 is SQVTM and CDR2 is ANQGSEA. Trimming stripped 6 bases from V and 7 bases from J, with 9 bases between. This CDR3 reads CSVTQTEKLFF. As DNA, the CDR3 is TGCAGCGTGACACAAACTGAAAAACTGTTTTTT.

The sample holds a few counts of this clonotype. The chain has TRBV7-2 and TRBJ2-1; no definite D call. This CDR3 contains 13 residues. Trimming cost V 2 bases and J 7 bases, with 9 bases left between them. CDR1 and CDR2 from the germline V gene are SGHTA and FQGNSA. The CDR3 spells CASSLISPNEQFF. For the CDR3, the DNA is TGTGCCAGCAGCTTAATCTCCCCTAATGAGCAGTTCTTC.

The chain couples TRBV11-3 to TRBJ2-2; the D is unclear. Germline CDR1 and CDR2: SGHNT and YENEEA. The CDR3 runs to 15 residues. V was pared by 6 bases and J by 7 bases, with 18 bases between. This CDR3 is CASSRSRRQGGELFF. The CDR3 nucleotides are TGTGCCAGCAGTCGCAGTAGACGGCAAGGCGGGGAGCTGTTTTTT.

This clonotype was found a few times. The chain employs TRBV6-5 and TRBJ2-7, with 8 bases identical to TRBD2. CDR3 length equals 14 residues. Trimming at V came to 2 bases and at J to 5 bases, leaving 5 bases not matched to a gene. Germline loops: CDR1 MNHEY, CDR2 SVGAGI. The DNA of the CDR3 is TGTGCCAGCAGTTACAGCGGGAGCGGGGACGAGCAGTACTTC. Protein sequence: CASSYSGSGDEQYF.

The chain employs TRBV7-2 and TRBJ1-1; the D gene is possibly TRBD1 (5 bases). Trimming removed 5 bases at V and 6 bases at J, with 13 bases between. CDR3 size: 13 residues. Looked up from germline, CDR1 is SGHTA and CDR2 is FQGNSA. Written as DNA, the CDR3 is TGTGCCAGCAGCCCGGAGGGGTTCTCTGAAGCTTTCTTT. Translation: CASSPEGFSEAFF.

The chain uses TRBV14 and TRBJ2-3; D is undetermined. This CDR3 spans 13 amino acids. V gave up 2 bases and J gave up 4 bases, with 7 bases separating them. The germline CDR1 and CDR2 sequences are SGHDN and FVKESK. The CDR3 DNA follows: TGTGCCAGCAGCCAACTCCTGGCAGATACGCAGTATTTT. Translating it yields CASSQLLADTQYF.